This is a list of T cell receptor beta chains from one sample in a study of response to subunit inactivated influenza vaccine. TCRdb redid the calling of the RT-PCR reads with MiXCR, one entry per CDR3 protein. The sample holds hundreds of thousands of distinct CDR3 sequences, just over 20% seen once. Sequences were derived from PBMCs from blood, sampled 21 months after vaccination. The receptors stem from a man aged 45 to 75 who received an inactivated influenza vaccine. The CDR3 runs from the conserved cysteine through the conserved F or W.

v_gene: TRBV6-1
j_gene: TRBJ2-6
len: 15
CDR3aa: CASSRDDTGANVLTF

v_gene: TRBV12-3/TRBV12-4
j_gene: TRBJ1-6
len: 14
CDR3aa: CASRPTERDSPLHF

v_gene: TRBV2
j_gene: TRBJ2-5
len: 15
CDR3aa: CASSEVGLVKETQYF

v_gene: TRBV7-2
j_gene: TRBJ2-1
len: 13
CDR3aa: CASSITDRIEQFF

v_gene: TRBV14
j_gene: TRBJ2-7
len: 14
CDR3aa: CASSPPGLAYEQYF

v_gene: TRBV3-1
j_gene: TRBJ1-6
len: 16
CDR3aa: CASSQATGRAQSPLHF

v_gene: TRBV7-9
j_gene: TRBJ1-1
len: 16
CDR3aa: CASSLYPGAMNTEAFF

v_gene: TRBV5-1
j_gene: TRBJ2-6
len: 15
CDR3aa: CASSTDSHGANVLTF

v_gene: TRBV20-1
j_gene: TRBJ1-2
len: 13
CDR3aa: CSAPGTGTYGYTF

v_gene: TRBV18
j_gene: TRBJ1-2
len: 13
CDR3aa: CASSQRQPFGYTF

v_gene: TRBV12-3/TRBV12-4
j_gene: TRBJ1-2
len: 13
CDR3aa: CASVGDLGYGYTF

v_gene: TRBV7-7
j_gene: TRBJ2-2
len: 15
CDR3aa: CASSLAGPSTGELFF

v_gene: TRBV28
j_gene: TRBJ1-5
len: 16
CDR3aa: CASSFSDRVSNQPQHF

v_gene: TRBV29-1
j_gene: TRBJ2-6
len: 16
CDR3aa: CSVGGGSSSGANVLTF

v_gene: TRBV30
j_gene: TRBJ1-5
len: 16
CDR3aa: CAWSPRGRGGDQPQHF

v_gene: TRBV24-1
j_gene: TRBJ1-5
len: 14
CDR3aa: CATSDPYSNQPQHF

v_gene: TRBV2
j_gene: TRBJ2-1
len: 15
CDR3aa: CASRKGQGSFNEQFF

v_gene: TRBV20-1
j_gene: TRBJ1-5
len: 13
CDR3aa: CSVTGTSNQPQHF

v_gene: TRBV7-2
j_gene: TRBJ2-3
len: 16
CDR3aa: CASSPIFSGVTDTQYF

v_gene: TRBV5-4
j_gene: TRBJ1-5
len: 14
CDR3aa: CASSSAGSNQPQHF

v_gene: TRBV6-1
j_gene: TRBJ1-6
len: 14
CDR3aa: CASQRDRGRSPLHF

v_gene: TRBV30
j_gene: TRBJ1-5
len: 13
CDR3aa: CAWSGHNNQPQHF

v_gene: TRBV20-1
j_gene: TRBJ1-1
len: 13
CDR3aa: CSARGQRNTEAFF

v_gene: TRBV12-3/TRBV12-4
j_gene: TRBJ2-1
len: 13
CDR3aa: CASSFPDKNEQFF

v_gene: TRBV25-1
j_gene: TRBJ1-4
len: 14
CDR3aa: CASSAGRGLEKLFF

v_gene: TRBV19
j_gene: TRBJ2-3
len: 15
CDR3aa: CASSGLAGGTDTQYF